The rows below give T cell receptor beta chains drawn from one sample of a study of blood T cell repertoires in COVID-19. Sequencing used immunoSEQ multiplex PCR; TCRdb keeps in-frame clones, though not all of them. The data show hundreds of thousands of clones, around 90% seen once. The sequenced material came from peripheral blood. The receptors were gathered from a woman aged 40 to 50 who had recovered from COVID-19. Both conserved end residues are part of each CDR3. A D gene is named only where the DNA matches it firmly. Not every row has a clone size; where given, it reads once, few, many or a size class.

D gene,V gene,clone size,J gene,CDR3 protein,CDR3 DNA
-,TRBV6-6,-,TRBJ1-4,CASSYPPGRPNEKLFF,TGTGCCAGCAGTTACCCCCCGGGGAGGCCTAATGAAAAACTGTTTTTT
-,TRBV30,-,TRBJ2-1,CARGGGPGWGNEQFF,TGTGCCCGGGGTGGGGGCCCAGGGTGGGGGAATGAGCAGTTCTTC
TRBD1,TRBV4-2,-,TRBJ1-2,CASSPGTVGYGYTF,TGTGCCAGCAGCCCGGGGACAGTCGGCTATGGCTACACCTTC
-,TRBV21-1,-,TRBJ1-2,CASSLLGAGRHNYGYTF,TGTGCCAGCAGCCTACTGGGGGCCGGGCGTCATAACTATGGCTACACCTTC
TRBD2,TRBV10-2,-,TRBJ2-7,CASSESTGGGYEQYF,TGCGCCAGCAGTGAGTCCACGGGCGGGGGCTACGAGCAGTACTTC
TRBD1,TRBV7-2,-,TRBJ2-6,CASSPGTGSYPGANVLTF,TGTGCCAGCAGCCCCGGGACAGGGTCATACCCTGGGGCCAACGTCCTGACTTTC
-,TRBV24-1,-,TRBJ2-2,CATSERGPPGELFF,TGTGCCACCAGTGAGCGGGGCCCCCCCGGGGAGCTGTTTTTT
TRBD1,TRBV11-2,-,TRBJ1-2,CASSQDRLNYGYTF,TGTGCCAGCAGCCAGGACAGGCTGAATTATGGCTACACCTTC
-,TRBV30,-,TRBJ1-3,CAWSAGGNTIYF,TGTGCCTGGAGTGCGGGTGGAAACACCATATATTTT
TRBD1,TRBV3-1/TRBV3-2,once,TRBJ1-4,CASSQTGGPGLFF,TGTGCCAGCAGCCAAACAGGGGGCCCAGGACTGTTTTTT
TRBD1,TRBV7-3,-,TRBJ1-4,CASSQGGRSGTPNEKLFF,TGTGCCAGCAGCCAGGGGGGTCGGTCAGGTACACCTAATGAAAAACTGTTTTTT
TRBD1,TRBV6-4,-,TRBJ1-2,CASSVAPTGANYGYTF,TGTGCCAGCAGTGTAGCTCCGACAGGGGCCAACTATGGCTACACCTTC
-,TRBV30,once,TRBJ2-2,CAWSLDTGELFF,TGTGCCTGGAGCCTCGACACCGGGGAGCTGTTTTTT
-,TRBV5-1,-,TRBJ1-2,CASSPPPELLQGYTF,TGCGCCAGCAGCCCTCCCCCGGAGTTACTGCAGGGCTACACCTTC
-,TRBV11-2,-,TRBJ1-1,CASSSLSEAFF,TGTGCCAGCAGCTCCCTCTCTGAAGCTTTCTTT
-,TRBV6-2/TRBV6-3,many,TRBJ2-2,CASSYSRVGGELFF,TGTGCCAGCAGTTACTCGAGGGTGGGCGGGGAGCTGTTTTTT
-,TRBV7-9,once,TRBJ1-2,CASSLAGAGRYGYTF,TGTGCCAGCAGCTTAGCGGGGGCAGGGCGGTATGGCTACACCTTC
-,TRBV7-2,-,TRBJ2-2,CASQRVRWANTGELFF,TGTGCCAGCCAGAGGGTCAGGTGGGCGAACACCGGGGAGCTGTTTTTT
TRBD1,TRBV24-1,-,TRBJ1-2,CATSDPDRAGYTF,TGTGCCACCAGTGACCCCGACAGGGCTGGCTACACCTTC
-,TRBV29-1,once,TRBJ1-4,CSVETGSTNEKLFF,TGCAGCGTGGAAACAGGGTCCACTAATGAAAAACTGTTTTTT
-,TRBV7-9,once,TRBJ1-2,CASSFADYGYTF,TGTGCCAGCAGCTTTGCAGACTATGGCTACACCTTC
TRBD2,TRBV19,-,TRBJ2-1,CASSILPGLASDEQFF,TGTGCCAGTAGTATCCTCCCGGGACTAGCTAGCGATGAGCAGTTCTTC
-,TRBV27,-,TRBJ2-7,CASSFVGGGEQYF,TGTGCCAGCAGTTTTGTGGGAGGGGGGGAGCAGTACTTC
TRBD2,TRBV7-9,-,TRBJ2-2,CASSPRSGRSPGELFF,TGTGCCAGCAGCCCCAGGAGCGGGAGGTCCCCCGGGGAGCTGTTTTTT
-,TRBV29-1,-,TRBJ1-2,CSVGGLTGSNYGYTF,TGCAGCGTTGGGGGGCTCACAGGGTCTAACTATGGCTACACCTTC
TRBD1,TRBV11-3,once,TRBJ2-2,CASSFRTGLTGELFF,TGTGCCAGCAGCTTTCGGACAGGGCTAACCGGGGAGCTGTTTTTT
TRBD2,TRBV19,-,TRBJ2-3,CASSTIGGNTDTQYF,TGTGCCAGTAGTACCATCGGGGGGAACACAGATACGCAGTATTTT
TRBD2,TRBV6-6,-,TRBJ2-7,CAGGRGSYEQYF,TGTGCCGGCGGGAGGGGCTCCTACGAGCAGTACTTC
-,TRBV20-1,-,TRBJ1-1,CSARTAAGAFF,TGCAGTGCAAGGACGGCGGCAGGGGCTTTCTTT
TRBD2,TRBV7-2,-,TRBJ2-1,CASSGTSRTSYNEQFF,TGTGCCAGCTCCGGGACTAGCCGAACCTCCTACAATGAGCAGTTCTTC
-,TRBV7-2,-,TRBJ2-4,CASSEARLLAQYF,TGTGCCAGCAGCGAGGCCCGGCTACTAGCCCAGTACTTC
-,TRBV29-1,-,TRBJ1-1,CSVGGGSGTEAFF,TGCAGCGTCGGGGGGGGGAGTGGCACTGAAGCTTTCTTT
TRBD1,TRBV7-2,-,TRBJ2-5,CASSPPLGTGMVETQYF,TGTGCCAGCAGCCCCCCCCTGGGGACAGGGATGGTGGAGACCCAGTACTTC